This TCR beta chain was sequenced during a study of cytomegalovirus exposure and HLA in healthy donors. Study outcomes and limitations: Most TCR sequences were seen very rarely across donors, but some public TCRs occurred in many. The study designated some 180 TCR beta chains cytomegalovirus-associated. Later on, an analysis found that several of the most significant clusters appeared to be linked to common viral pathogens, which included parvovirus B19.

CDR1 is MGHDK and CDR2 is SYGVNS in the germline V gene. The V end was cut by 0 bases, the J end by 5 bases, with 13 bases between. CDR3 length: 15 residues. 13 Jbeta primers and 60 Vbeta primers were used for the PCR. Produced via immunoSEQ multiplex PCR; TCRdb's table is partial and in-frame only. The sample shows 100,000 to 150,000 clones, under 20% of them seen only once. As regards this clone: Its cognate antigen is unknown.

The genes are TRBV25-1 and TRBJ1-2; weak D call: TRBD1 (5 bases). Specimen: PBMCs. This sequence originates from a female donor in good health and CMV-seropositive. CDR3 loop: CASSEYQGAGYGYTF. Here the CDR3 DNA reads TGTGCCAGCAGTGAATACCAGGGCGCGGGGTATGGCTACACCTTC.